This TCR beta chain was sequenced during a study of blood T cell repertoires in COVID-19. In the authors' workflow: Amplified reference gene primers provided the basis for estimating nucleated cell counts. Only in-frame clones appear in the TCRdb table, and some are missing; sequencing was by immunoSEQ multiplex PCR. V and J calls and clone size come straight from that table; D and trimming were deduced from the DNA. The sample shows some 96,000 clones, 90% of them seen only once. The CDR3 totals 14 residues. V shed 0 bases and J shed 3 bases, with 7 bases lying between them. Germline V gives CDR1 SGDLS, CDR2 YYNGEE.

Material: peripheral blood. The sequence came from a man aged 55 to 70 with acute or convalescent COVID-19. This chain connects TRBV9 to TRBJ1-3; D unresolved. In DNA, the CDR3 is TGTGCCAGCAGCGTAGAAGAGGTTGGAAACACCATATATTTT. Translation: CASSVEEVGNTIYF.